The clone carrying this T cell receptor (beta chain) was observed many times. This entry belongs to a study of T-cell reconstitution after alpha-beta-depleted transplantation in children. CDR1 and CDR2 from the germline V gene are SGHTA and FQGNSA. J gave up 4 bases and V 3 bases, and 4 bases lay outside the gene matches. The CDR3 loop spans 14 amino acids. Unique molecular identifiers were built into the TCRbeta library. TCRdb re-derived calls from the PCR reads in MiXCR, one entry per CDR3 protein. In the table there are approximately 97,000 distinct CDR3 sequences, approximately 8% of which are singletons.

The specimen was PBMCs, collected before TCRalphabeta/CD19-depleted stem cell transplant. This chain uses TRBV7-2 with TRBJ1-2; 8 nucleotides align to TRBD1. This receptor was taken from a boy younger than 10 with acute lymphoblastic leukemia, due to receive a stem cell transplant. The CDR3 nucleotides read TGTGCCAGCAGCTTGGGCGGACAGGGCTATGGCTACACCTTC. Translation gives CASSLGGQGYGYTF.